The entry below describes one T cell receptor beta chain. Its antigen is not known. This CDR3 has 13 residues. The ends were cut back, 5 bases at V and 3 bases at J, with 11 bases in the middle. Germline CDR1 reads SEHNR; CDR2 reads FQNEAQ (reference sequence). The sample originates from a study of CD8 T cells in ankylosing spondylitis. Generation of TCR beta libraries employed quantitative 5'-RACE incorporating molecular barcodes. MiXCR, applied by TCRdb to the 5' RACE reads, yields one record per CDR3 protein. The repertoire consists of about 340,000 distinct CDR3 sequences, with 20% occurring once and the leading ten covering 10% to 15%. Broader study findings: Past research had described some motif variants in reactive arthritis synovial fluid and blood. Blood from ankylosing spondylitis patients appeared to carry a characteristic roughly eight-variant TCR beta motif. Enrichment of disease-linked clones was reportedly significant in matched ankylosing spondylitis synovial fluid.

J is TRBJ2-7 and V is TRBV7-9; D gene uncertain. The clonotype originates from a male donor with ankylosing spondylitis or in good health (not recorded which). The sample was blood, either unsorted or a sorted T cell fraction (not recorded which). The DNA of the CDR3 is TGTGCCAGCAGCATTGGACGACGCTACGAGCAGTACTTC. Translating gives CASSIGRRYEQYF.